This T cell receptor beta chain was captured by sequencing in a study of T cell clones after liver transplantation. The table came from immunoSEQ multiplex PCR; TCRdb's copy has only in-frame clones and leaves some out. This sample carries 45,000 to 55,000 clones, about 88% of them seen once, and the ten largest clones take about 8.9%. Deletions cut 5 bases from V and 2 bases from J, with 19 bases between. The CDR3 has 17 residues. Germline values: CDR1 SGHNT, CDR2 YYREEE (reference sequence). This TCR derives from a human donor who received a liver transplant. The J gene is TRBJ2-2, the V gene TRBV5-4, with D perhaps TRBD1 (6 bases). Sequenced material: CD4+ T cells from blood, taken before liver transplant. CDR3 sequence (DNA): TGTGCCAGCAGATCTGGATGGTTAGGGGGTAACACCGGGGAGCTGTTTTTT. It is translated as CASRSGWLGGNTGELFF.